This T cell receptor (beta chain) was identified in a study of T cell responses to AZD1222 COVID-19 vaccine. Findings and limits, study-wide: Recipients of AZD1222 seropositive at baseline numbered only 5 or 6. Spike was spanned by vaccine-associated CD4 TCRs, with dominance at 160-218 and 743-854.

As regards this clone: Its antigen is not known.

Libraries were prepared by immunoSEQ multiplex PCR; TCRdb keeps only in-frame clonotypes and omits some of them. The table includes 75,000 to 90,000 clones, roughly nine tenths detected once. Germline lookup yields CDR1 MGHRA and CDR2 YSYEKL. The CDR3 loop spans 15 amino acids. V was trimmed by 0 bases and J by 4 bases, leaving 10 bases between them. Sequencing used peripheral blood, obtained on day 0 of AZD1222 vaccination. This rearrangement joins TRBV4-1 to TRBJ2-4, with D uncertain. The source of this sequence is an adult in good health. The CDR3 DNA reads TGCGCCAGCAGCCAAGATCTGGTCGGGAAAAACATTCAGTACTTC. This sequence encodes CASSQDLVGKNIQYF.